A selection of T cell receptor beta chains follows, all from one sample in a study of regulatory T cells in long-lasting Graves disease. TCRdb reprocessed the multiplex PCR reads via MiXCR and lists one record per CDR3 protein. The sample has more than 300,000 distinct CDR3 sequences, 15% to 20% seen once; the top ten hold around 20%. This same sample was also taken into another study, of T cells in Graves' hyperthyroidism and ophthalmopathy.

The sequencing here drew on peripheral blood mononuclear cells (PBMCs), taken at new diagnosis, from a patient treated with antithyroid drugs. These TCRs come from a woman aged 18-29 years with Graves disease. The CDR3 runs from the conserved cysteine through the conserved F or W. Fields, in order: V gene, D gene, J gene, clone size, CDR3 protein, CDR3 DNA. D genes are given only for firm matches. Size is stated for part of the rows, as once, few or many counts, or as a class when the clone is expanded.

V: TRBV30; D: -; J: TRBJ1-5; size: many; CDR3: CAWCPIHQPQHF; DNA: TGTGCCTGGTGTCCAATCCATCAGCCCCAGCATTTT
V: TRBV3-1; D: -; J: TRBJ2-2; size: many; CDR3: CASSRYEGTGELFF; DNA: TGTGCCAGCAGCCGCTATGAGGGGACCGGGGAGCTGTTTTTT
V: TRBV20-1; D: -; J: TRBJ2-1; size: few; CDR3: CSAREGVPRPQFF; DNA: TGCAGTGCTAGAGAAGGAGTTCCTCGTCCCCAGTTCTTC
V: TRBV15; D: TRBD1; J: TRBJ1-1; size: many; CDR3: CATSGDRGLNTEAFF; DNA: TGTGCCACCAGCGGGGACAGGGGGCTTAACACTGAAGCTTTCTTT
V: TRBV24-1; D: TRBD1; J: TRBJ2-2; size: few; CDR3: CATSDETGTGSGELFF; DNA: TGTGCCACCAGTGATGAAACCGGGACAGGGTCCGGGGAGCTGTTTTTT
V: TRBV30; D: TRBD2; J: TRBJ2-1; size: many; CDR3: CAWRTSGYPYNEQFF; DNA: TGTGCCTGGCGGACTAGCGGGTACCCCTACAATGAGCAGTTCTTC
V: TRBV9; D: TRBD1; J: TRBJ1-4; size: -; CDR3: CASSLTGAREKLFF; DNA: TGTGCCAGCAGCCTTACAGGGGCAAGGGAAAAACTGTTTTTT
V: TRBV18; D: -; J: TRBJ2-5; size: many; CDR3: CASSPISGETQYF; DNA: TGTGCCAGCTCACCAATCAGCGGAGAGACCCAGTACTTC
V: TRBV28; D: TRBD1; J: TRBJ1-1; size: many; CDR3: CASSPLTGDTEAFF; DNA: TGTGCCAGCAGTCCCCTGACAGGGGACACTGAAGCTTTCTTT
V: TRBV3-1; D: -; J: TRBJ1-1; size: many; CDR3: CASSQDGGSEAFF; DNA: TGTGCCAGCAGCCAAGATGGGGGATCTGAAGCTTTCTTT
V: TRBV3-1; D: TRBD2; J: TRBJ2-3; size: many; CDR3: CASSQNLAGRTTDTQYF; DNA: TGTGCCAGCAGCCAGAACCTAGCGGGAAGAACCACAGATACGCAGTATTTT
V: TRBV6-5; D: -; J: TRBJ2-2; size: many; CDR3: CASSYGQGGIDRELFF; DNA: TGTGCCAGCAGTTACGGCCAGGGGGGGATCGACCGGGAGCTGTTTTTT
V: TRBV6-1; D: TRBD2; J: TRBJ2-7; size: few; CDR3: CATCGLGYEQYF; DNA: TGTGCCACCTGTGGACTAGGCTACGAGCAGTACTTC
V: TRBV3-1; D: TRBD1; J: TRBJ2-7; size: -; CDR3: CASSQDRGPLHEQYF; DNA: TGTGCCAGCAGTCAGGACAGGGGGCCTCTCCACGAGCAGTACTTC
V: TRBV18; D: -; J: TRBJ2-7; size: many; CDR3: CASSETGGSYEQYF; DNA: TGTGCCAGCTCAGAAACCGGAGGGTCCTACGAGCAGTACTTC
V: TRBV20-1; D: -; J: TRBJ2-7; size: many; CDR3: CSVFLTVGDEQYF; DNA: TGCAGTGTCTTTCTGACAGTAGGCGACGAGCAGTACTTC
V: TRBV5-1; D: -; J: TRBJ2-5; size: -; CDR3: CASRDGRAQETQYF; DNA: TGCGCCTCCCGGGACGGGAGAGCGCAAGAGACCCAGTACTTC
V: TRBV27; D: TRBD2; J: TRBJ2-7; size: many; CDR3: CASSPRLAGLINEQYF; DNA: TGTGCCAGCAGTCCCCGGCTAGCGGGATTAATCAACGAGCAGTACTTC
V: TRBV5-1; D: -; J: TRBJ2-1; size: many; CDR3: CASSLVASAVDEQFF; DNA: TGCGCCAGCAGCTTGGTCGCCTCTGCGGTTGATGAGCAGTTCTTC
V: TRBV7-2; D: TRBD1; J: TRBJ1-2; size: few; CDR3: CASSSGTGGRYTF; DNA: TGTGCCAGCAGTTCCGGGACAGGGGGCAGGTACACCTTC
V: TRBV12-3/TRBV12-4; D: TRBD1; J: TRBJ1-4; size: many; CDR3: CASSSPWTGEPEKLFF; DNA: TGTGCCAGCAGTTCGCCATGGACAGGGGAACCGGAAAAACTGTTTTTT